A single sample gave rise to the 10 T cell receptor beta chains below, sequenced in a study of cytomegalovirus exposure and HLA in healthy donors. 13 Jbeta primers and 60 Vbeta primers were used for the PCR. TCRdb keeps only in-frame clones here, not all; method: immunoSEQ multiplex PCR. The sample yields roughly 73,000 clones, of which the top ten take up roughly 13%. The specimen sequenced was PBMCs. The source of these receptors is a man in his fifties in good health and CMV-seropositive.

DNA for the CDR3: TGTGCCAGCAGTGAAGCGCTACAGCCCCAGCATTTT. It translates to CASSEALQPQHF. This chain uses TRBV6-1 with TRBJ1-5; no clear D gene. With 0 bases removed from V and 7 bases from J, the gap between germline ends came to 4 bases. Germline V gives CDR1 MNHNS, CDR2 SASEGT. CDR3 length equals 12 residues.

The chain uses TRBV7-9 and TRBJ2-3; 12 nucleotides agree with TRBD2. Germline CDR1 reads SEHNR; CDR2 reads FQNEAQ (reference sequence). Trimming at V came to 5 bases and at J to 3 bases, leaving 6 bases not matched to a gene. This CDR3 is built from 16 residues. The DNA for the CDR3 is TGTGCCAGCAGCAATCTAGCGGGAGGGCCGACAGATACGCAGTATTTT. Its protein product is CASSNLAGGPTDTQYF.

The chain links TRBV13 to TRBJ2-4, with TRBD1 matching over 8 bases. The CDR3 covers 16 residues. Germline CDR1 is PRHDT and CDR2 is FYEKMQ (reference sequence). V shed 5 bases and J 0 bases; nucleotides not matched to a gene: 6. The DNA of the CDR3 is TGTGCCAGCAGCCCTTACAGGGGGGTAGCCAAAAACATTCAGTACTTC. It is translated as CASSPYRGVAKNIQYF. Looking up the rest from reference TRBV13 and TRBJ2-4 gives the full variable domain: AAGVIQSPRHLIKEKRETATLKCYPIPRHDTVYWYQQGPGQDPQFLISFYEKMQSDKGSIPDRFSAQQFSDYHSELNMSSLELGDSALYFCASSPYRGVAKNIQYFGAGTRLSVL.

This chain connects TRBV5-1 to TRBJ1-1; 10 bases match TRBD1. Germline CDR1 is SGHRS and CDR2 is YFSETQ. This CDR3 has 14 amino acids. After removal of 5 bases from V and 3 bases from J, the junction contained 4 bases not matched to a gene. CDR3 nucleotide sequence: TGCGCCAGCAGGGGGACAGGGGAGGACACTGAAGCTTTCTTT. It codes for CASRGTGEDTEAFF. Full variable domain (remainder filled in from reference TRBV5-1 and TRBJ1-1): KAGVTQTPRYLIKTRGQQVTLSCSPISGHRSVSWYQQTPGQGLQFLFEYFSETQRNKGNFPGRFSGRQFSNSRSEMNVSTLELGDSALYLCASRGTGEDTEAFFGQGTRLTVV.

The genes are TRBV18 and TRBJ2-7; no reliable D call. The CDR3 has 17 residues. Germline V gene lookup returns CDR1 KGHSH and CDR2 LQKENI. Trimming stripped 9 bases from V and 3 bases from J, with 27 bases between. DNA of the CDR3: TGTGCCAGACCCCTCCACCCCCCACCCCCTCTATACTACGAGCAGTACGTC. This translates into CARPLHPPPPLYYEQYV.

Concerning this clone itself: Additional DNA sequences in this sample encode the identical CDR3. The V call is TRBV2, the J call TRBJ1-3, with D unclear. This CDR3 region has 15 residues. V gave up 2 bases and J gave up 1 base, with 9 bases separating them. Germline lookup yields CDR1 SNHLY and CDR2 FYNNEI. The DNA for the CDR3 is TGTGCCAGCAGTGAAAGTGGTCGGTCTGGAAACACCATATATTTT. This gives the protein CASSESGRSGNTIYF.

V and J are TRBV2 and TRBJ2-3; 10 bases agree with TRBD1. Germline loops: CDR1 SNHLY, CDR2 FYNNEI. This CDR3 has 15 residues. V lost 6 bases to trimming and J lost 2 bases; unmatched junction nucleotides: 5. CDR3 coding DNA: TGTGCCAGCAGCAGACAGGGGGCAATCACAGATACGCAGTATTTT. Translating it yields CASSRQGAITDTQYF.

The chain uses TRBV28 and TRBJ1-2; D perhaps matches TRBD1 (5 bases). Looked up from germline, CDR1 is MDHEN and CDR2 is SYDVKM. This CDR3 spans 16 amino acids. Trimming took 5 bases from V and 3 from J, leaving 19 bases between them. The CDR3 DNA is TGTGCCAGCAGTCCACCGGCGGCAGGGCGAGACTATGGCTACACCTTC. Protein product: CASSPPAAGRDYGYTF.

The rearrangement uses TRBV5-1 and TRBJ1-4; TRBD1 aligns across 12 bases. Trimming removed 2 bases from V and 3 bases from J; junction bases left unmatched: 8. The CDR3 spans 18 residues. CDR1 SGHRS and CDR2 YFSETQ come from the germline V gene. CDR3 region: CASSLPGQGAWANEKLFF. The CDR3 DNA follows: TGCGCCAGCAGCTTACCGGGACAGGGGGCCTGGGCTAATGAAAAACTGTTTTTT. The whole variable domain, remainder taken from reference TRBV5-1 and TRBJ1-4, is KAGVTQTPRYLIKTRGQQVTLSCSPISGHRSVSWYQQTPGQGLQFLFEYFSETQRNKGNFPGRFSGRQFSNSRSEMNVSTLELGDSALYLCASSLPGQGAWANEKLFFGSGTQLSVL.

This chain joins TRBV28 and TRBJ1-1, with TRBD1 matching 8 bases. CDR3 length equals 16 residues. CDR1 and CDR2 (germline): MDHEN, SYDVKM. The trim removed 4 bases at V and 3 bases at J, leaving 10 bases unmatched. The CDR3 nucleotides are TGTGCCAGCAGTTCATTGACAGGGGATAAGGACACTGAAGCTTTCTTT. It specifies CASSSLTGDKDTEAFF.